This entry concerns a single T cell receptor (beta chain). The data derive from a study of cytomegalovirus exposure and HLA in healthy donors. Using immunoSEQ multiplex PCR, the repertoire was profiled, and TCRdb retains in-frame clones only, with some absent. Of 200,000 to 250,000 clones listed, roughly 85% are singletons. CDR3 length equals 14 residues. Trimming took 3 bases from V and 4 from J, leaving 10 bases between them. Germline V CDR1 and CDR2: KGHSH, LQKENI. The chain links TRBV18 to TRBJ1-5; no definite D call. Sequencing was done on a sample of PBMCs. The sequence derives from a woman in her late teens or twenties in good health and CMV-seronegative. DNA for the CDR3: TGTGCCAGCTCACCCCCGGAATTGAATCAGCCCCAGCATTTT. Protein sequence: CASSPPELNQPQHF.